This TCR beta chain came from a study of response to subunit inactivated influenza vaccine. General study findings and limits: Few new T cells, the authors suggested, are recruited by each seasonal influenza vaccination.

Points on this clonotype: Its target is not known.

This CDR3 has 15 residues. V lost 5 bases, J lost 7 bases, and 17 bases lay in between. CDR1 SGHVS and CDR2 FNYEAQ come from the germline V gene. TCRdb re-derived calls from the RT-PCR reads in MiXCR, one entry per CDR3 protein. The data show about 520,000 distinct CDR3 sequences, around 25% seen once. The J gene is TRBJ2-2, the V gene TRBV7-6, with D possibly TRBD2 on 5 matching bases. This clonotype was sampled from a man aged 50-59 years who received an inactivated influenza vaccine. Sample: CD4+ T cells sorted from PBMCs, taken around 5 days after vaccination. This CDR3 reads CASSTQPRGGGELFF. The CDR3, as DNA: TGTGCCAGCAGCACACAACCTCGGGGTGGCGGGGAGCTGTTTTTT.